The 10 T cell receptor beta chains in this list originate from one sample, sequenced in a study of T cell repertoires in cytomegalovirus infection (dated by TCRdb to the late 2010s). The sample was run on an Illumina HiSeq 1500. TCRdb redid the processing of the public reads, applying fastp at Q25 and MiXCR, and retained in-frame beta chains. Each entry merges the rows of one CDR3 protein and shows their most common DNA and genes. The sample profile shows over 55,000 distinct CDR3 sequences; just over 20% of them were found once. Of the sample, roughly 73% is held by the ten largest clones. No antigens are known for them. The treatment or condition tag for this specimen amounts to: in vitro stimulation with specific CMV peptide epitopes to enrich CMV-specific T cells. This specimen consisted of CD8+ T cells from cultured PBMCs, obtained from culture after CMV antigen stimulation. The receptors here all came from a human donor in good health (CMV status not recorded). Some clones in this sample may be carry-over from other donors' samples.

This clonotype showed up just a few times. The chain couples TRBV2 to TRBJ1-2; 7 bases line up with TRBD1. V shed 1 base, J shed 4 bases, and the junction held 3 bases outside the gene matches. This CDR3 region has 14 residues. From germline, CDR1 is SNHLY and CDR2 FYNNEI. CDR3 DNA: TGTGCCAGCAGTGAAGGACAGGGCTCCTATGGCTACACCTTC. Protein product: CASSEGQGSYGYTF. The full variable domain, its missing parts supplied by reference TRBV2 and TRBJ1-2, is EPEVTQTPSHQVTQMGQEVILRCVPISNHLYFYWYRQILGQKVEFLVSFYNNEISEKSEIFDDQFSVERPDGSNFTLKIRSTKLEDSAMYFCASSEGQGSYGYTFGSGTRLTVV.

The chain employs TRBV5-1 and TRBJ1-1; 9 nucleotides agree with TRBD1. The J segment lost 1 base and the V segment lost 1 base, leaving 2 bases of the junction unmatched. Germline-derived CDR1 and CDR2 are SGHRS and YFSETQ. CDR3 length: 15 amino acids. CDR3 residues: CASSLRTGANTEAFF. DNA of the CDR3: TGCGCCAGCAGCTTGAGGACAGGGGCGAACACTGAAGCTTTCTTT. Filled out from reference TRBV5-1 and TRBJ1-1, the complete variable domain reads KAGVTQTPRYLIKTRGQQVTLSCSPISGHRSVSWYQQTPGQGLQFLFEYFSETQRNKGNFPGRFSGRQFSNSRSEMNVSTLELGDSALYLCASSLRTGANTEAFFGQGTRLTVV.

The chain has TRBV28 and TRBJ1-5; 9 bases agree with TRBD1. From germline, CDR1 is MDHEN and CDR2 SYDVKM. V dropped 0 bases and J dropped 2; count of bases not matched to a gene: 2. This CDR3 comprises 16 residues. CDR3 protein: CASSLWGQGGNQPQHF. The CDR3, as DNA: TGTGCCAGCAGTTTATGGGGACAGGGTGGCAATCAGCCCCAGCATTTT. Filled out from reference TRBV28 and TRBJ1-5, the complete variable domain reads DVKVTQSSRYLVKRTGEKVFLECVQDMDHENMFWYRQDPGLGLRLIYFSYDVKMKEKGDIPEGYSVSREKKERFSLILESASTNQTSMYLCASSLWGQGGNQPQHFGDGTRLSIL.

The V call is TRBV7-8, the J call TRBJ1-6; 8 positions match TRBD1. The CDR3 sequence is 14 residues long. Germline V gene sequence: CDR1 SGHVS, CDR2 FQNEAQ. After removal of 6 bases from V and 9 bases from J, the junction contained 7 bases not matched to a gene. The CDR3 reads CASRSGTGPSPLHF. The CDR3 coding sequence is TGTGCCAGCAGAAGCGGGACAGGACCTTCACCCCTCCACTTT.

The chain links TRBV29-1 to TRBJ1-3; 10 nucleotides agree with TRBD1. The CDR3 contains 14 residues. Germline V gives CDR1 SQVTM, CDR2 ANQGSEA. The junction had 4 bases not matched to a gene; V was cut back by 6 bases and J by 2 bases. Here the CDR3 reads CSVSGQGTGNTIYF. DNA of the CDR3: TGCAGCGTCTCGGGACAGGGGACTGGAAACACCATATATTTT.

This clonotype showed up just a few times. The CDR3 spells CASSFGGATEAFF. In DNA, the CDR3 is TGTGCCAGCAGCTTCGGGGGCGCCACTGAAGCTTTCTTT. The chain has TRBV7-2 and TRBJ1-1; D might be TRBD1 (6 bases). V was pared by 3 bases and J by 4 bases, with 9 bases between. The CDR3 runs to 13 residues. CDR1 and CDR2 from the germline V gene are SGHTA and FQGNSA.

The chain employs TRBV7-3 and TRBJ2-3; no clear D. This CDR3 is 14 amino acids long. The V end was cut by 5 bases, the J end by 0 bases, with 9 bases between. CDR1 and CDR2 (germline): SGHTA, FQGTGA. The CDR3 protein is CASSPSTSTDTQYF. CDR3 sequence (DNA): TGTGCCAGCAGCCCGTCAACAAGCACAGATACGCAGTATTTT.

This chain's CDR3 is CAVPREGEYNSPLHF. CDR3 nucleotides: TGTGCCGTACCACGGGAAGGGGAGTATAATTCACCCCTCCACTTT. The genes are TRBV11-2 and TRBJ1-6, with a weak D call TRBD1 (5 bases). This CDR3 is 15 amino acids long. V was shortened by 11 bases and J by 4 bases, with 18 bases between the two germline ends. In germline, CDR1 is SGHAT, CDR2 FQNNGV.

The rearrangement uses TRBV27 and TRBJ2-1; 9 nucleotides line up with TRBD1. The CDR3 consists of 15 residues. The junction had 9 bases not matched to a gene; V was cut back by 4 bases and J by 8 bases. CDR1 and CDR2 from the germline V gene are MNHEY and SMNVEV (reference sequence). The CDR3 nucleotides read TGTGCCAGCAGTTCCCGGGACAGGGAATTTGATGAGCAGTTCTTC. Amino acid sequence: CASSSRDREFDEQFF.

V gene TRBV7-2 combines with J gene TRBJ1-5; D unresolved. CDR1 SGHTA and CDR2 FQGNSA come from the germline V gene. V lost 4 bases and J 0 bases, leaving 10 bases between the germline ends. CDR3 length: 15 amino acids. The CDR3 region has the DNA TGTGCCAGCAGCTCCATTAATTATAGCAATCAGCCCCAGCATTTT. It encodes CASSSINYSNQPQHF.